These 14 T cell receptor beta chains were all obtained from the same sample, sequenced in a study of T cell changes during pregnancy in multiple sclerosis. Produced via immunoSEQ multiplex PCR; TCRdb's table is partial and in-frame only. Of fewer than 85,000 clones listed, roughly 96% are singletons. The source material was peripheral blood, sampled in the second trimester of pregnancy. The receptors were sampled from a female donor with multiple sclerosis, enrolled in a pregnancy study.

V usage is TRBV4-2 and J usage is TRBJ2-7; 7 nucleotides line up with TRBD2. The V and J ends lost 5 bases and 6 bases, in that order; junction bases with no gene match: 13. Germline V gene sequence: CDR1 LGHNA, CDR2 YNFKEQ. The CDR3 is 15 amino acids. CDR3 DNA: TGTGCCAGCAGCGAAGCGGGATCCACACCGGGCGAGCAGTACTTC. This codes for CASSEAGSTPGEQYF.

A single count supports this clone. The chain recombines TRBV5-1 with TRBJ1-1, with 12 bases fitting TRBD1. Losses at the gene ends were 4 bases for V and 0 bases for J; bases not matched to a gene: 7. The CDR3 has 17 amino acids. Germline V gene lookup returns CDR1 SGHRS and CDR2 YFSETQ. CDR3 protein: CASSGIRDRGLNTEAFF. The CDR3 DNA follows: TGCGCCAGCAGCGGAATCCGGGACAGGGGGCTGAACACTGAAGCTTTCTTT.

The rearrangement links TRBV27 to TRBJ2-1; D might be TRBD2 (6 bases). The CDR3 has 12 residues. V lost 3 bases and J lost 10, with 10 bases in between. Germline V lookup: CDR1 MNHEY, CDR2 SMNVEV (reference sequence). The CDR3 DNA reads TGTGCCAGCAGTTTCAGGAGCGGGGAGCAGTTCTTC. Amino acid sequence: CASSFRSGEQFF.

This chain links TRBV9 with TRBJ2-1; D possibly corresponds to TRBD1 (7 bases). Germline V gives CDR1 SGDLS, CDR2 YYNGEE. This CDR3 region has 13 residues. Trimming removed 7 bases at V and 5 bases at J, with 13 bases between. The CDR3 spells CASGGTVHNEQFF. The CDR3 nucleotides read TGTGCCAGCGGGGGGACAGTCCACAATGAGCAGTTCTTC.

This clone has only one observation. J is TRBJ2-1 and V is TRBV29-1; 14 bases line up with TRBD2. Germline-derived CDR1 and CDR2 are SQVTM and ANQGSEA. The ends lost 6 bases at V and 10 bases at J; junction bases unmatched: 8. The CDR3 extends over 14 amino acids. The CDR3 DNA is TGCAGCGTGGCGGGACTAGCGGGAGTAGGGGAGCAGTTCTTC. This translates into CSVAGLAGVGEQFF.

The chain's CDR3 is CASSQGGTGRETQYF. DNA of the CDR3: TGTGCCAGCAGCCAAGGAGGGACAGGGAGGGAGACCCAGTACTTC. This chain uses TRBV4-2 with TRBJ2-5; 9 positions match TRBD1. After removal of 1 base from V and 5 bases from J, the junction contained 5 bases not matched to a gene. Germline V gene lookup returns CDR1 LGHNA and CDR2 YNFKEQ. The CDR3 contains 15 residues.

V is TRBV6-4 and J is TRBJ2-7; possibly TRBD2 for D (7 bases). Between the trimmed V and J ends, which lost 0 bases and 6 bases, there was a span of 15 bases. Germline CDR1 and CDR2: MRHNA and SNTAGT. The CDR3 has 15 residues. Written as DNA, the CDR3 is TGTGCCAGCAGTGACTCGGCAGGGGAGGGGTCCGAGCAGTACTTC. Protein product: CASSDSAGEGSEQYF.

The chain is built from TRBV19 and TRBJ2-7; TRBD1 matches 11 bases. Losses at the gene ends were 6 bases for V and 5 bases for J; bases not matched to a gene: 9. Per the germline V gene, CDR1 is LNHDA and CDR2 is SQIVND (reference sequence). CDR3 size: 15 residues. The CDR3 protein is CASSLFGTGGDEQYF. CDR3 sequence (DNA): TGTGCCAGTAGCTTATTCGGGACAGGGGGAGACGAGCAGTACTTC.

The chain combines TRBV5-1 with TRBJ2-6, with 15 positions matching TRBD2. Germline CDR1 and CDR2: SGHRS and YFSETQ. There are 18 residues in the CDR3. J gave up 1 base and V 4 bases, and 3 bases lay outside the gene matches. The CDR3 DNA reads as TGCGCCAGCAGCGGGGGACTAGCGGGAGGTTCTGGGGCCAACGTCCTGACTTTC. The encoded protein is CASSGGLAGGSGANVLTF.

J is TRBJ2-5 and V is TRBV5-1; the match to TRBD2 covers 8 bases. V gave up 2 bases and J gave up 2 bases; unmatched junction bases: 5. Germline loops: CDR1 SGHRS, CDR2 YFSETQ. This CDR3 has 15 amino acids. The CDR3 reads CASSFTGLEQETQYF. The CDR3 DNA is TGCGCCAGCAGCTTTACGGGACTAGAACAAGAGACCCAGTACTTC.

This clone has only a few counts. The rearrangement joins TRBV19 to TRBJ2-2; 11 bases map to TRBD2. CDR3 size: 15 residues. V lost 6 bases, J lost 3 bases, and 3 bases stayed unmatched. CDR1 and CDR2 (germline): LNHDA, SQIVND (reference sequence). The CDR3 nucleotides are TGTGCCAGTAGGCCGGGACTAGCGGACACCGGGGAGCTGTTTTTT. This translates into CASRPGLADTGELFF. The whole variable domain, filled in from reference TRBV19 and TRBJ2-2, reads DGGITQSPKYLFRKEGQNVTLSCEQNLNHDAMYWYRQDPGQGLRLIYYSQIVNDFQKGDIAEGYSVSREKKESFPLTVTSAQKNPTAFYLCASRPGLADTGELFFGEGSRLTVL.

This CDR3 is CASSLGGLPYNEQFF. The CDR3 bases are TGTGCCAGCAGCTTAGGAGGGTTACCCTACAATGAGCAGTTCTTC. V and J are TRBV7-9 and TRBJ2-1, with D perhaps TRBD2 (5 bases). V lost 1 base, J lost 2 bases, and 9 bases lay in between. CDR1 SEHNR and CDR2 FQNEAQ come from the germline V gene (reference sequence). This CDR3 contains 15 residues.

The chain uses TRBV2 and TRBJ2-4; 9 bases map to TRBD2. The V gene end was trimmed by 3 bases and the J gene end by 1 base; junction bases not matched to a gene: 13. Germline V gene data show CDR1 as SNHLY and CDR2 as FYNNEI. The CDR3 consists of 19 residues. CDR3 DNA sequence: TGTGCCAGCAGTGAGAGTTTAGCGGGAGCTGGATCGGCCAAAAACATTCAGTACTTC. Its protein product is CASSESLAGAGSAKNIQYF.

V gene TRBV6-5 combines with J gene TRBJ2-1, with a possible D match to TRBD2 (6 bases). The CDR3 spans 14 residues. Trimming removed 2 bases from V and 9 bases from J, with 14 bases in between. Germline values: CDR1 MNHEY, CDR2 SVGAGI. The CDR3 nucleotides read TGTGCCAGCAGTTACGGCGGGACCCCCGGTGAGCAGTTCTTC. Its translation: CASSYGGTPGEQFF.